This T cell receptor (beta chain) was captured in a study of identical twins. Notes on the study in general: Interpretation of the results relied on cross-sectional statistical analysis and not on following the same donors. In cord blood, abundant beta clonotypes had fewer insertions; memory showed no trend.

The V and J ends lost 10 bases and 6 bases, in that order; junction bases with no gene match: 10. Germline CDR1 reads SGHAT; CDR2 reads FQNNGV. The CDR3 loop spans 13 amino acids. MiXCR, applied by TCRdb to the 5' RACE reads, yields one record per CDR3 protein. The sample shows about 530,000 distinct CDR3 sequences, 20% to 25% of them seen only once. The table lists this clonotype with a few counts. Its antigen is not identified. This same sample was also part of a study on yellow fever vaccine responses in identical twins. That paper states: Twins reportedly showed a vaccine T cell response that seemed partly convergent and partly personalized.

The sample consisted of CD4+ T cells sorted from blood. This sequence joins TRBV11-2 and TRBJ2-7, with 9 positions matching TRBD1. The source of this sequence is a woman younger than 30 in good health. This chain's CDR3 is CAIRDRAGAEQYF. The DNA for the CDR3 is TGTGCCATAAGGGACAGGGCGGGAGCCGAGCAGTACTTC.